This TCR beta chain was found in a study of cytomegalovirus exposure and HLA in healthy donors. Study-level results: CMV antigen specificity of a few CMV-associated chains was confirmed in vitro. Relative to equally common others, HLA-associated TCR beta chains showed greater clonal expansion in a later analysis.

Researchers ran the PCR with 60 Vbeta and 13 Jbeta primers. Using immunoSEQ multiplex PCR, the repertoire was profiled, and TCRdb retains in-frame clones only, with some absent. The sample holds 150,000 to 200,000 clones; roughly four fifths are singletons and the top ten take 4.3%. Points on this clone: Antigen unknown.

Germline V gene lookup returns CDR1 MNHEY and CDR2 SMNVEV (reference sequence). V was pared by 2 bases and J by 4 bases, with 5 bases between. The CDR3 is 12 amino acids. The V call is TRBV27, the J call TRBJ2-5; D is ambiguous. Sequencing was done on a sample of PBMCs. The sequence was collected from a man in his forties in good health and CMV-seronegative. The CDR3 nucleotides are TGTGCCAGCAGTTTAACCGGAGAGACCCAGTACTTC. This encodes CASSLTGETQYF.